This T cell receptor beta chain was retrieved from a study of cytomegalovirus exposure and HLA in healthy donors. Study at large: An early release of data contained roughly 86 million unique TCRs, which came from HLA-typed donors.

Notes on the study in general: Excluded were some V segments that proved indistinguishable, including TRBV6-2 and TRBV6-3. As a later analysis showed, a missense DCLRE1C variant was linked to trimming of TCR beta V- and J-genes. In a later analysis, CMV-associated beta chains were mostly HLA-associated, it appeared.

Germline loops: CDR1 SGHAT, CDR2 FQDESV (reference sequence). The ends lost 5 bases at V and 4 bases at J; junction bases unmatched: 6. CDR3 length: 14 amino acids. Primers included in the PCR were 60 Vbeta and 13 Jbeta primers. Repertoires were generated with immunoSEQ multiplex PCR, while TCRdb's copy carries only in-frame clones and drops some. The sample holds roughly 63,000 clones, around 68% seen once. Comment on this clone: Antigen: not known.

The sample comprised PBMCs. The receptor was derived from a man aged 45-65 years in good health and CMV-seropositive. The V call is TRBV11-1, the J call TRBJ2-7; the match to TRBD1 covers 9 bases. The CDR3 loop is CASSPGQGFYEQYF. CDR3 in DNA: TGTGCCAGCAGCCCCGGACAGGGGTTTTACGAGCAGTACTTC.